This T cell receptor beta chain was captured in a study of CD8+ T cells in alopecia areata. Study-level findings and limits: Scalp clonality, together with expanded CD8+ clones among the top 100, fell significantly with tofacitinib.

RNA was isolated and reverse transcribed to cDNA, the sequencing template. Generated by immunoSEQ multiplex PCR, the TCRdb table keeps only in-frame clones and is missing some. The table shows about 76,000 clones, with around 67% occurring only once. This clone was counted only a few times. Its antigen is unknown. Treatment described: oral pan-JAK inhibitor, 5-10 mg twice daily. The ends lost 0 bases at V and 1 base at J; junction bases unmatched: 4. The CDR3 extends over 15 amino acids. The germline gives CDR1 SQVTM, CDR2 ANQGSEA. The gene calls are TRBV29-1 and TRBJ2-5, with 8 bases identical to TRBD2. Here the sequenced sample was CD8+ T cells sorted from blood, taken at week 24, from a patient treated with tofacitinib. This clonotype was obtained from a human donor with alopecia areata. Written as DNA, the CDR3 is TGCAGCGTTGAAGATAGGACTAGCCTCCAAGAGACCCAGTACTTC. Encoded protein: CSVEDRTSLQETQYF.